This TCR beta chain was identified in a study of blood T cell repertoires in COVID-19. Study-level background: Samples taken during acute and convalescent COVID-19 were collected in the United States, Italy and Spain. Nucleic acid was either cDNA or gDNA, and it came from T cells, B-cell-depleted T cells, or PBMCs.

Original analysis: Amplification of reference gene primers was used by the study to estimate nucleated cell counts. Assay used: immunoSEQ multiplex PCR; TCRdb lists only in-frame clones, some missing. That table is the source of V, J and clone size, and D and trimming were worked out from the DNA. Of some 81,000 clones detected, around 90% appear once; the ten largest clones hold more than 0.85%. V shed 6 bases, J shed 3 bases, and the junction held 7 bases outside the gene matches. There are 15 residues in the CDR3. CDR1 is SGHAT and CDR2 is FQNNGV in the germline V gene. The receptor was isolated from a woman between 45 and 60 years old in a cohort sampled during active COVID-19. This rearrangement joins TRBV11-2 to TRBJ2-1; TRBD2 matches at 8 bases. Sequencing input: peripheral blood. As DNA, the CDR3 is TGTGCCAGCAGACCGATAGCGGGACGCTACAATGAGCAGTTCTTC. It codes for CASRPIAGRYNEQFF.